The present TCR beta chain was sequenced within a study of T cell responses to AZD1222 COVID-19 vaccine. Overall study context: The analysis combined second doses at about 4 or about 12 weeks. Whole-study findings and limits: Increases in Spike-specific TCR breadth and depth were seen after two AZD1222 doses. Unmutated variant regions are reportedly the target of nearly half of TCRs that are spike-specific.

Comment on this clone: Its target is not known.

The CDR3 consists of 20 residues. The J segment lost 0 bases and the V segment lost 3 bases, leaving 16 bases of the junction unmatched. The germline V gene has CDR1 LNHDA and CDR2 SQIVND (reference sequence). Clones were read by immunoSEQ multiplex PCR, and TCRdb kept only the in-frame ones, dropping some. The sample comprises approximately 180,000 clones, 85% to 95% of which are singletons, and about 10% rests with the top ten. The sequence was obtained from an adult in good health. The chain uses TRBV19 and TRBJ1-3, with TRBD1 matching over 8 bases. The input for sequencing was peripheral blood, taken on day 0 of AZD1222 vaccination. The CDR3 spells CASSIRRTGLILPSGNTIYF. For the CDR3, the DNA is TGTGCCAGTAGTATCCGACGGACAGGGCTCATTCTCCCCTCTGGAAACACCATATATTTT.